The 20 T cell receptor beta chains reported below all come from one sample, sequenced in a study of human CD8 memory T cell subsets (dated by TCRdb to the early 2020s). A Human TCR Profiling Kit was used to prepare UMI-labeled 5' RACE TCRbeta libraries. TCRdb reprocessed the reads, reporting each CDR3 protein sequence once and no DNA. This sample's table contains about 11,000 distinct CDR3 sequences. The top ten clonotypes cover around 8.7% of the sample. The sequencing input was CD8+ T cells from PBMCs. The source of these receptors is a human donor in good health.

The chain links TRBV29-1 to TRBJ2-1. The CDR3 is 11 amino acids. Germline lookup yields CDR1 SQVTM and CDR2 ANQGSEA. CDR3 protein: CSVGCGNEQFF.

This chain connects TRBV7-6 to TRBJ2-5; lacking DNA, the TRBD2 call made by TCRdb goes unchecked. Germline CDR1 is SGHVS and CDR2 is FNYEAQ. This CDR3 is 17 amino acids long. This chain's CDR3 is CASSLHSGGTEGKTQYF.

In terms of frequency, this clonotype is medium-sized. The CDR3 here is CASSFSGAYEQYF. V usage is TRBV7-2 and J usage is TRBJ2-7; the TCRdb call, TRBD2, lacks DNA for checking. The CDR3 is made up of 13 amino acids. CDR1 is SGHTA, CDR2 FQGNSA, per germline.

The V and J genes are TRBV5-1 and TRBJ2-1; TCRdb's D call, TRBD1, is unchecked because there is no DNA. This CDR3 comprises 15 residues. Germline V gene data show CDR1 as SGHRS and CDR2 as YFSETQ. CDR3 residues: CASSLVGQGYNEQFF.

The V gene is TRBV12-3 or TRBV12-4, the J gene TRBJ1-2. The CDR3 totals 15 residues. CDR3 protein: CASSSRDLRLDGYTF.

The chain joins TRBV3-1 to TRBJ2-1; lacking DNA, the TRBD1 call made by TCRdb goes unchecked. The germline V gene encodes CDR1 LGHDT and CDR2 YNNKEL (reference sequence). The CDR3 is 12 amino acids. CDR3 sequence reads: CASSPGQGEQFF.

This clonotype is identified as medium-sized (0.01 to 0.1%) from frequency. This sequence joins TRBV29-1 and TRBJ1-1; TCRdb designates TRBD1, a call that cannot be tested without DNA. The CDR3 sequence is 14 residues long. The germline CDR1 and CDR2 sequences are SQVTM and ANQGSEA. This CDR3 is CSVEGGRSNTEAFF.

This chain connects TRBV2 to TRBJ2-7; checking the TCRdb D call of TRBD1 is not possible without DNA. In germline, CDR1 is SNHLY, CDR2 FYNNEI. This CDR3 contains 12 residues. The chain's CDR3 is CASGGQAYEQYF.

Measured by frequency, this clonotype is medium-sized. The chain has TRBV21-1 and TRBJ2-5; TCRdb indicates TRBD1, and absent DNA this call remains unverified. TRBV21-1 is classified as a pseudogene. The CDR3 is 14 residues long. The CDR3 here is CASSKGTDEETQYF.

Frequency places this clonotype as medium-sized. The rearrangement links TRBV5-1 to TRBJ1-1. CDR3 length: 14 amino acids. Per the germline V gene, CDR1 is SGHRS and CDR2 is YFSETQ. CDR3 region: CASSFTGMWTEAFF.

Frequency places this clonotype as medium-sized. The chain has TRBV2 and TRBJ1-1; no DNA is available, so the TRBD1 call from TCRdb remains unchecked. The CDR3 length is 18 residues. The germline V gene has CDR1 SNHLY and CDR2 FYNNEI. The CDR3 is CASSEPAATGVRGTEAFF.

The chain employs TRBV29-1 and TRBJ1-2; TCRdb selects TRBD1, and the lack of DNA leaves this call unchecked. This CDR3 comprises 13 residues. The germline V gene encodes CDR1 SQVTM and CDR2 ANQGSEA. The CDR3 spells CSVPAGRGEGYTF.

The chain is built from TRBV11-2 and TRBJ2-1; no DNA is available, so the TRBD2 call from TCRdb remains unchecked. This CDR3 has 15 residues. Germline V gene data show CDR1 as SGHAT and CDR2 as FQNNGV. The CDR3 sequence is CASSTLAGDPSEQFF. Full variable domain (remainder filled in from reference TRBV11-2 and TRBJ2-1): EAGVAQSPRYKIIEKRQSVAFWCNPISGHATLYWYQQILGQGPKLLIQFQNNGVVDDSQLPKDRFSAERLKGVDSTLKIQPAKLEDSAVYLCASSTLAGDPSEQFFGPGTRLTVL.

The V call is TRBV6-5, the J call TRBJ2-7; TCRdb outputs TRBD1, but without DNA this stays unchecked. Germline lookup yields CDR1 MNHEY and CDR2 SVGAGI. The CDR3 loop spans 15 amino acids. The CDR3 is CASSYRDRGVHEQYF.

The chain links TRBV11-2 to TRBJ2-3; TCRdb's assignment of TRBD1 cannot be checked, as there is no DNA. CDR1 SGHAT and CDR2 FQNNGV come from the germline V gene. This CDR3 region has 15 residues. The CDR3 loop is CASSTQGDSTDTQYF. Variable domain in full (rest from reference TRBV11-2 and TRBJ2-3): EAGVAQSPRYKIIEKRQSVAFWCNPISGHATLYWYQQILGQGPKLLIQFQNNGVVDDSQLPKDRFSAERLKGVDSTLKIQPAKLEDSAVYLCASSTQGDSTDTQYFGPGTRLTVL.

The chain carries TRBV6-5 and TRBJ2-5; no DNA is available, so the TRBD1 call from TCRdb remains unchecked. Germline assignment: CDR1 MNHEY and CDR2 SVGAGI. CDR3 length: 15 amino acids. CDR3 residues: CASSYSGQVTETQYF.

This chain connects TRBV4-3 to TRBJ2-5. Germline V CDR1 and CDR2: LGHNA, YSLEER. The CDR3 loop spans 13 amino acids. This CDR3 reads CASSQGTFETQYF.

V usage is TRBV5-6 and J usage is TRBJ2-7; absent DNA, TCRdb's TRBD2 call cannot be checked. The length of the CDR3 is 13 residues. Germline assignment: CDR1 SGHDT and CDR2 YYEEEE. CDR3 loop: CASSMGTMAEQYF.

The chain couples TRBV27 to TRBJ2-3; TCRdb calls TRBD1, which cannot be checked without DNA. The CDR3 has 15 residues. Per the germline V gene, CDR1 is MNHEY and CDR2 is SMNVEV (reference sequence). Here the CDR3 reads CASSWGPVSTDTQYF.

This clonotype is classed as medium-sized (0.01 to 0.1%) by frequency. The CDR3 sequence: CATEVTQFGEKLFF. The chain links TRBV6-6 to TRBJ1-4. This CDR3 has 14 residues. From germline, CDR1 is MNHNY and CDR2 SVGAGI (reference sequence).